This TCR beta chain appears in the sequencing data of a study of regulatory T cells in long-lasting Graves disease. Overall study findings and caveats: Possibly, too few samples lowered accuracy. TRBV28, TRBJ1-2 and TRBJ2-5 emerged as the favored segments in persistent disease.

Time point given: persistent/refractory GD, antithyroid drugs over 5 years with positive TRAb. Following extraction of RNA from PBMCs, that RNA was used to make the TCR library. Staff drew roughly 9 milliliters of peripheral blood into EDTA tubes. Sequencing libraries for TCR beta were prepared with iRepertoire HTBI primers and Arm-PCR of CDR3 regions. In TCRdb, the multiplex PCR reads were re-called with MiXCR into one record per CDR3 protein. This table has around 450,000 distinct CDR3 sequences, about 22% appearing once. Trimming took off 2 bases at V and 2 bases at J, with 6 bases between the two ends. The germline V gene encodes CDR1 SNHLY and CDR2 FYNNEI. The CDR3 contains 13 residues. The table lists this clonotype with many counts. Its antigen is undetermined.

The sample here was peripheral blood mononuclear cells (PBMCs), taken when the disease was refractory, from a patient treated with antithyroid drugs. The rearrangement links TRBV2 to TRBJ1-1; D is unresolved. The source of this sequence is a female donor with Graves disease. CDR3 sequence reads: CASSELYNTEAFF. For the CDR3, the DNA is TGTGCCAGCAGTGAATTATATAACACTGAAGCTTTCTTT.